Below, 4 T cell receptor beta chains from the same sample are listed, as sequenced in a study of shared clonotypes between healthy human individuals. Assay used: immunoSEQ multiplex PCR; TCRdb lists only in-frame clones, some missing. The table includes about 510,000 clones, 70% to 80% detected once. The sample taken for sequencing was PBMCs. These receptor sequences come from a woman aged 35 to 49 in good health. Some clones in this sample may be carry-over from other donors' samples.

The J gene is TRBJ2-6, the V gene TRBV28; D may correspond to TRBD1 or TRBD2 (6 bases each). The germline gives CDR1 MDHEN, CDR2 SYDVKM. V was trimmed by 7 bases and J by 4 bases, leaving 14 bases between them. The CDR3 loop spans 15 amino acids. CDR3 in amino acids: CASTGAVDGANVLTF. In DNA, the CDR3 is TGTGCCAGCACGGGGGCGGTGGACGGGGCCAACGTCCTGACTTTC.

This clone was picked up one time. J is TRBJ2-5 and V is TRBV7-9; D might be TRBD1 or TRBD2, each matching 5 bases. This CDR3 has 14 amino acids. The germline V and J ends were trimmed by 5 bases and 5 bases, with 15 bases remaining between them. Germline values: CDR1 SEHNR, CDR2 FQNEAQ (reference sequence). DNA for the CDR3: TGTGCCAGCAGCCCGACAGCCTCGGGGGAGACCCAGTACTTC. This translates into CASSPTASGETQYF.

This chain joins TRBV5-1 and TRBJ2-5, with D perhaps TRBD1 (6 bases). Germline CDR1 is SGHRS and CDR2 is YFSETQ. The V gene lost 5 bases and the J gene lost 1 base, with 12 bases spanning the gap. This CDR3 has 14 residues. The CDR3 loop is CASRLQGAQETQYF. The CDR3 nucleotides read TGCGCCAGCAGGTTACAGGGTGCCCAAGAGACCCAGTACTTC.

The gene calls are TRBV19 and TRBJ1-3; D is undetermined. Germline loops: CDR1 LNHDA, CDR2 SQIVND (reference sequence). V dropped 2 bases and J dropped 0 bases, with 14 bases sitting between them. The CDR3 has 17 residues. In DNA, the CDR3 is TGTGCCAGTAGTATACGGACGGAATATTACTCTGGAAACACCATATATTTT. This codes for CASSIRTEYYSGNTIYF.